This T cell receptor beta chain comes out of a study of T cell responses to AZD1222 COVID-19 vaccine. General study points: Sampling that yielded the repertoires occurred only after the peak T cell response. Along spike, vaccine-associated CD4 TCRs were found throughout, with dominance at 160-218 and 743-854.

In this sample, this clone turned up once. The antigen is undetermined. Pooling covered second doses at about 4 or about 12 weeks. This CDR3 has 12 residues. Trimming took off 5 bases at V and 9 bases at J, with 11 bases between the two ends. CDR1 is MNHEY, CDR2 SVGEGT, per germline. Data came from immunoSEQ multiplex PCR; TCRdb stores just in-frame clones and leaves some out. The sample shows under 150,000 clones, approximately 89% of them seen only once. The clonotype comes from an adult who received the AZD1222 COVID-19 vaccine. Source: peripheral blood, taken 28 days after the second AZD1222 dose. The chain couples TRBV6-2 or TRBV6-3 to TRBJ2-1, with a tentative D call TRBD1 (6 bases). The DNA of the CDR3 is TGTGCCAGCAGTACCCGAGGGGGTGAGCAGTTCTTC. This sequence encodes CASSTRGGEQFF.